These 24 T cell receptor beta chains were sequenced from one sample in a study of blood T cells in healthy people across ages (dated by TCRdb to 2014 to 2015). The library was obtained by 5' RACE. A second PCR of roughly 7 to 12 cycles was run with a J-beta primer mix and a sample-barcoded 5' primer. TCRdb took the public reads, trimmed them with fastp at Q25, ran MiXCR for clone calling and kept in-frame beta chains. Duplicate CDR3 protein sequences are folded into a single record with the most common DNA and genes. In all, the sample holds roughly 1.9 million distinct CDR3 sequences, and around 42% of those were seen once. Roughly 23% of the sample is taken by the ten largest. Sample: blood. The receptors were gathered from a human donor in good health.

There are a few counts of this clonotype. CDR3 amino acids: CASSPGVMREKLFF. The CDR3 DNA sequence: TGCGCCAGCAGCCCCGGGGTCATGAGGGAAAAACTGTTTTTT. V usage is TRBV5-1 and J usage is TRBJ1-4, with unresolved D. The ends were cut back, 4 bases at V and 8 bases at J, with 15 bases in the middle. The CDR3 is made up of 14 amino acids. The V gene's germline CDR1 is SGHRS and CDR2 YFSETQ.

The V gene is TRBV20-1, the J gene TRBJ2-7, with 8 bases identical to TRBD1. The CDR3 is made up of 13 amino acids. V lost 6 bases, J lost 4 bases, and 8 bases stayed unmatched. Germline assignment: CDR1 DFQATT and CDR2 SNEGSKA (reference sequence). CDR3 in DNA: TGCAGTGCCACCCGGACAGGGCCGTACGAGCAGTACTTC. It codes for CSATRTGPYEQYF.

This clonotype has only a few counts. The CDR3 protein is CASSQNFYIDRGGTYSNQPQHF. The CDR3 DNA follows: TGCGCCAGCAGCCAAAATTTCTATATTGACCGGGGTGGGACCTATAGCAATCAGCCCCAGCATTTT. V and J are TRBV4-1 and TRBJ1-5; a weak D match, TRBD1 (5 bases). Germline V gene lookup returns CDR1 MGHRA and CDR2 YSYEKL. The CDR3 runs 22 residues. The ends were cut back, 2 bases at V and 0 bases at J, with 29 bases in the middle.

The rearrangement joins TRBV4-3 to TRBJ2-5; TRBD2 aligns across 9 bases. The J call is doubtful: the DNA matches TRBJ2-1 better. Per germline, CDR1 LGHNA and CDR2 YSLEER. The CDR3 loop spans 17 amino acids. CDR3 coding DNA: TGCGCCAGCAGCCAAGTCAGAGGCGGGGGGGGCGTGGAGACCCAGTTCTTC. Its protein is CASSQVRGGGGVETQFF.

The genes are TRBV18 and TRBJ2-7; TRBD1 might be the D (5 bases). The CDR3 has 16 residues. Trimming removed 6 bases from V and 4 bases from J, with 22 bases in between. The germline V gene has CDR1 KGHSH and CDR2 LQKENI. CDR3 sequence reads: CASSLMSVQVNYEQYF. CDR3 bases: TGTGCCAGCTCCCTTATGAGCGTACAGGTGAATTACGAGCAGTACTTC.

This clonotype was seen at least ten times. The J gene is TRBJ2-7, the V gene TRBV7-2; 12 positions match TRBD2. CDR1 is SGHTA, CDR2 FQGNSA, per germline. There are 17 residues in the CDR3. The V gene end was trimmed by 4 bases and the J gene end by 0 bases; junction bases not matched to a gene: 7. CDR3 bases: TGTGCCAGCAGCTGGACTAGCGGGGCCACTAGCTCCTACGAGCAGTACTTC. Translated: CASSWTSGATSSYEQYF. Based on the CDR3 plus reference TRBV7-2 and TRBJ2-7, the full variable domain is GAGVSQSPSNKVTEKGKDVELRCDPISGHTALYWYRQSLGQGLEFLIYFQGNSAPDKSGLPSDRFSAERTGGSVSTLTIQRTQQEDSAVYLCASSWTSGATSSYEQYFGPGTRLTVT.

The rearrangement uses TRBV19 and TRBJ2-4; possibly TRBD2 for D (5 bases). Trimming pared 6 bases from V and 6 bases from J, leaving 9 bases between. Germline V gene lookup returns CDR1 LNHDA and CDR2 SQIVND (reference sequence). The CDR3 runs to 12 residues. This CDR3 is CASRDSSNIQYF. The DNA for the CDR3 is TGTGCCAGTAGGGACTCCTCAAACATTCAGTACTTC.

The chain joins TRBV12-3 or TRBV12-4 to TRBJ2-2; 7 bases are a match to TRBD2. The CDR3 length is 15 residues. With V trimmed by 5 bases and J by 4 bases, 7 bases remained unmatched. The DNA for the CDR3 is TGTGCCAGCAGTCGACGGGGGGTCACCACCGGGGAGCTGTTTTTT. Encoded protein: CASSRRGVTTGELFF.

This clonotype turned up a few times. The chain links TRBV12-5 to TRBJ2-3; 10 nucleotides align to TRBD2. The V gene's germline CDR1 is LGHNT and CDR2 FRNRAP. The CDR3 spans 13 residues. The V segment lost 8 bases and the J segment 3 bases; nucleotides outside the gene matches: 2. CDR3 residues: CASILAGTDTQYF. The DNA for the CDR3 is TGTGCTAGTATACTAGCGGGGACAGATACGCAGTATTTT. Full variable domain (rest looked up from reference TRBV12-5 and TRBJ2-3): DARVTQTPRHKVTEMGQEVTMRCQPILGHNTVFWYRQTMMQGLELLAYFRNRAPLDDSGMPKDRFSAEMPDATLATLKIQPSEPRDSAVYFCASILAGTDTQYFGPGTRLTVL.

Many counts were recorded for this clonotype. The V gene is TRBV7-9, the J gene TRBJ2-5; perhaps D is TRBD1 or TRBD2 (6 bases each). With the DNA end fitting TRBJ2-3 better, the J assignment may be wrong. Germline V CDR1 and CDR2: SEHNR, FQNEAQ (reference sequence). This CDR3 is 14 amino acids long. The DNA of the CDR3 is TGTGCCAGCAGCTTAGGAACTAGGGGGGAAACGCAGTATTTT. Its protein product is CASSLGTRGETQYF.

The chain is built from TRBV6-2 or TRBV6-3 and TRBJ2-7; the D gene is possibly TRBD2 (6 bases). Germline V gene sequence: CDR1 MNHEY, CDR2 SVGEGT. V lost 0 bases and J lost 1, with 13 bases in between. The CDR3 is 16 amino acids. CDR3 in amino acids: CASSYSMLGGSYEQYF. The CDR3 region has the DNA TGTGCCAGCAGTTACTCGATGTTGGGGGGATCCTACGAGCAGTACTTC.

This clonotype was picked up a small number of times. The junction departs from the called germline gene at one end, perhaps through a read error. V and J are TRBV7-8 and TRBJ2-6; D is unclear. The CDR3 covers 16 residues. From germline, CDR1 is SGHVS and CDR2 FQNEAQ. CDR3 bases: TGTGCCAGCAGCTTAAGGTTGCAGTCTGGAGCCAACGTCCTGACTTTC. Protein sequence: CASSLRLQSGANVLTF.

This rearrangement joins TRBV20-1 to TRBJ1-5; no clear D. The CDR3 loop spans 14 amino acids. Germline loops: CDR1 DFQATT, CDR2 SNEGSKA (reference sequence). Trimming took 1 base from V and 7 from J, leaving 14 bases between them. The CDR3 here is CSARVPGIGQPQHF. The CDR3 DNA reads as TGCAGTGCTAGAGTGCCGGGTATCGGACAGCCCCAGCATTTT.

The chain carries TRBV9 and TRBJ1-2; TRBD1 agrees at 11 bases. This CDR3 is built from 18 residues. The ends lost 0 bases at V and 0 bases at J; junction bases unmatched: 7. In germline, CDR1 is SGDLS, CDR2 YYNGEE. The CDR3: CASSVAPGQGGSNYGYTF. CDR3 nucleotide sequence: TGTGCCAGCAGCGTAGCTCCGGGACAGGGGGGTTCTAACTATGGCTACACCTTC. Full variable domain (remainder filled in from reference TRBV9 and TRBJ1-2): DSGVTQTPKHLITATGQRVTLRCSPRSGDLSVYWYQQSLDQGLQFLIQYYNGEERAKGNILERFSAQQFPDLHSELNLSSLELGDSALYFCASSVAPGQGGSNYGYTFGSGTRLTVV.

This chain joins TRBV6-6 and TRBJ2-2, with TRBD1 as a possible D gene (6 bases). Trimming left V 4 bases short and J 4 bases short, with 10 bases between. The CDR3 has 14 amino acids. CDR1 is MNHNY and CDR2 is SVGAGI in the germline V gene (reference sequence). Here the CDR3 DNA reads TGTGCCAGCAGTTGGGACACTTCCACCGGGGAGCTGTTTTTT. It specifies CASSWDTSTGELFF.

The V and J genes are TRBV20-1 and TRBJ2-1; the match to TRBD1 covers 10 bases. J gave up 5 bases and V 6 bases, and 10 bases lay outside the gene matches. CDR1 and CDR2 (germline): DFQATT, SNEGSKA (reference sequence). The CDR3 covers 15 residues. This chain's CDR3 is CSARLWDRGNNEQFF. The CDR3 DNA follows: TGCAGTGCCAGACTATGGGACAGGGGAAACAATGAGCAGTTCTTC.

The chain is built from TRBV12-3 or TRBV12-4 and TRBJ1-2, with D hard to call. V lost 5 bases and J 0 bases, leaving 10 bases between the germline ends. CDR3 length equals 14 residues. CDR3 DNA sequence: TGTGCCAGCAGTACAGAGCCGACTAACTATGGCTACACCTTC. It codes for CASSTEPTNYGYTF.

The CDR3 DNA reads as TGCAGCGCTGGAATCCATTACAATGAGCAGTTCTTC. It specifies CSAGIHYNEQFF. This chain uses TRBV29-1 with TRBJ2-1; D uncertain. Per the germline V gene, CDR1 is SQVTM and CDR2 is ANQGSEA. The CDR3 runs to 12 residues. V dropped 7 bases and J dropped 4 bases, with 11 bases sitting between them.

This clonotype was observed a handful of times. In DNA, the CDR3 is TGCAGTGCAACATGGAGGGCCAAAAACATTCAGTACTTC. Encoded protein: CSATWRAKNIQYF. The genes are TRBV20-1 and TRBJ2-4; D may be TRBD2 (5 bases). The CDR3 runs to 13 residues. Deletions cut 6 bases from V and 1 base from J, with 10 bases between. Per the germline V gene, CDR1 is DFQATT and CDR2 is SNEGSKA (reference sequence).

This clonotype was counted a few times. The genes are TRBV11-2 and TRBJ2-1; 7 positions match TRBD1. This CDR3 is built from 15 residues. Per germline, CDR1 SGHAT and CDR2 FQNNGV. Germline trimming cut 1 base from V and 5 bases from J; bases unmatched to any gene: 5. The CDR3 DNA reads TGTGCCAGCAGCTTAGCCAGGACAGGACACAATGAGCAGTTCTTC. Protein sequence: CASSLARTGHNEQFF.

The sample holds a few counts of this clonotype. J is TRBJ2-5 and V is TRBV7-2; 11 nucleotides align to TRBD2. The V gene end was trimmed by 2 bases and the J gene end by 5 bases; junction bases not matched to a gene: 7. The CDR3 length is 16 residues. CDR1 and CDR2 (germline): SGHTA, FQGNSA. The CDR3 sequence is CASSLLAGGVGETQYF. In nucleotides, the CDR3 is TGTGCCAGCAGCTTACTAGCGGGAGGAGTAGGTGAGACCCAGTACTTC.

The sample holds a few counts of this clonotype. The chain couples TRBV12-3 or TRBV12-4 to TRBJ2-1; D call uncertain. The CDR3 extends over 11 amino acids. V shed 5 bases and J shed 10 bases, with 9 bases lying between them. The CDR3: CASSGSGEQFF. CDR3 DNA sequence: TGTGCCAGCAGTGGGTCCGGCGAGCAGTTCTTC.

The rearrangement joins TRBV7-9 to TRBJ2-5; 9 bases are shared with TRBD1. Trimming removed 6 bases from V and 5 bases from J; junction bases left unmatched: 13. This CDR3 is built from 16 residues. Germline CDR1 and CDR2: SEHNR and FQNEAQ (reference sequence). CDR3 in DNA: TGTGCCAGCAGAAACGACCCACAGGGGGCTGGCGAGACCCAGTACTTC. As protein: CASRNDPQGAGETQYF.

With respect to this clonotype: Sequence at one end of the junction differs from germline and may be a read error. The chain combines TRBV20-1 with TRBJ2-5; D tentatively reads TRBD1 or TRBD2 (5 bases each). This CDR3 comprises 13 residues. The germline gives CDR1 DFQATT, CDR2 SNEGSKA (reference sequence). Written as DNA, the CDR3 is TGCAGTGCTGGGACCGGATCTTTGGAGACCAAGTACTTC. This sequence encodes CSAGTGSLETKYF.